This T cell receptor (beta chain) was recorded in a study of blood T cells in healthy people across ages (dated by TCRdb to 2013 to 2016). Concerning the study at large: Template switching captured roughly one uniquely barcoded TCR beta cDNA molecule per two T cells in model experiments. To avoid experimental bias, donors of different ages were spread randomly across the sequencing lanes. Two additional independent replicas of 1 million unique cDNA reads from the same blood draw were analyzed for two donors (one aged 18 to 30 and one aged 80 or older). The donors were split into four age groups: young (average 16 years), middle-aged (around 37), aged (approximately 59) and long-lived (roughly 86). To track age-related changes in TCR beta repertoire diversity, the study relied on deep sequencing normalized with unique cDNA molecular identifiers. The investigation overall reported the following: Estimates of total diversity from one million sequenced T cells were regarded as lower bounds and underestimates. Because donor CMV infection status was unknown, age-related changes in expanded clonotypes were potentially confounded. Bulk unsorted PBMC profiling prevented conclusive comparison of naive and antigen-experienced compartments. Compared with the aged group, the long-lived group had more naive CD4+ T cells, fewer expanded clones and increased TCR diversity, a pattern suggesting age selection. Observed TCR beta diversity correlated strongly with the percentage of naive T cells measured by flow cytometry. As age increased, observed TCR beta diversity per million T cells dropped in a roughly linear way, and a significant reduction was already evident by age roughly 40.

The approximately 40 donors, aged about 6 to 95 years, were systemically healthy Caucasian individuals from Russia. Each donor gave 8 to 10 milliliters of peripheral blood, drawn into EDTA-treated Vacutainer tubes. Ficoll-Paque density-gradient centrifugation was used to isolate PBMCs, with at least 6 million per sample. Trizol reagent was used to extract total RNA from the PBMCs, yielding at least 6 micrograms per sample. Naive CD45RAhigh/CD27high T cell percentages were measured by flow cytometry on a PBMC aliquot from every donor. The protocol used for the library was 5' RACE. These reads were obtained on an Illumina HiSeq 2500. The second PCR ran for about 6 to 12 cycles and used a J-beta primer mix along with a sample-barcoded 5' primer. A unique molecular identifier was introduced onto each TCR beta cDNA molecule by a template-switch 5' adaptor carrying 12 random nucleotides. Each sample yielded at least 3 million CDR3-containing paired-end reads. First-strand cDNA was synthesized from all RNA with the Mint cDNA synthesis kit, primed by a TRBC-specific oligonucleotide. All cDNA was treated with uracil-DNA glycosylase and then went through a first 18-cycle PCR with the universal primers M1SS and BC2_uni_R. As for the authors' bioinformatics: For normalization, 1 million high-quality reads, each with a distinct molecular identifier, were randomly selected from each sample. Reads with shared molecular identifiers were discarded instead of being binned into consensus sequences. MiTCR, run with a Q25 quality threshold and the strictest error-elimination algorithm, handled CDR3 identification, clonotype clustering and error correction. Lower-bound total TCR beta diversity was estimated with a nonparametric unseen species model using Euler transformation. Clones were called with MiXCR by TCRdb after fastp trimmed the public reads at Q25, and only in-frame beta chains were retained. Entries that share a CDR3 protein sequence are merged under the most common genes and DNA. It is TCRdb's table, rather than the study itself, that gives the V and J calls and clone size. For this sample the table gives some 1.5 million distinct CDR3 sequences, of which 35% to 45% were detected only once. The ten top clones hold under 5% of the sample.

This clonotype was counted only a few times. Its antigen remains undetermined. No much larger clone exists at a distance of one base, and base qualities are not known. The germline V gene (reference sequence) yields SEHNR for CDR1 and FQNEAQ for CDR2. The CDR3 numbers 14 residues from cysteine through phenylalanine. Only the CDR3 DNA stays, 42 bases, in frame from base 1. V is trimmed back by 8 bases and J by 5 bases, and the junction contains 6 bases that no gene match accounts for. The specimen sequenced was blood. The source of this sequence is a woman aged 18-29 years in good health. The chain is assembled from TRBV7-9 and TRBJ1-6, with 7 middle bases fitting TRBD1. The DNA sequence is as follows: TGTGCCAGCGATACCGGGACAGATAATTCACCCCTCCACTTT. It encodes CASDTGTDNSPLHF. Joined to the reference TRBV7-9 and TRBJ1-6 proteins, this CDR3 gives the full variable domain: DTGVSQNPRHKITKRGQNVTFRCDPISEHNRLYWYRQTLGQGPEFLTYFQNEAQLEKSRLLSDRFSAERPKGSFSTLEIQRTEQGDSAMYLCASDTGTDNSPLHFGNGTRLTVT.